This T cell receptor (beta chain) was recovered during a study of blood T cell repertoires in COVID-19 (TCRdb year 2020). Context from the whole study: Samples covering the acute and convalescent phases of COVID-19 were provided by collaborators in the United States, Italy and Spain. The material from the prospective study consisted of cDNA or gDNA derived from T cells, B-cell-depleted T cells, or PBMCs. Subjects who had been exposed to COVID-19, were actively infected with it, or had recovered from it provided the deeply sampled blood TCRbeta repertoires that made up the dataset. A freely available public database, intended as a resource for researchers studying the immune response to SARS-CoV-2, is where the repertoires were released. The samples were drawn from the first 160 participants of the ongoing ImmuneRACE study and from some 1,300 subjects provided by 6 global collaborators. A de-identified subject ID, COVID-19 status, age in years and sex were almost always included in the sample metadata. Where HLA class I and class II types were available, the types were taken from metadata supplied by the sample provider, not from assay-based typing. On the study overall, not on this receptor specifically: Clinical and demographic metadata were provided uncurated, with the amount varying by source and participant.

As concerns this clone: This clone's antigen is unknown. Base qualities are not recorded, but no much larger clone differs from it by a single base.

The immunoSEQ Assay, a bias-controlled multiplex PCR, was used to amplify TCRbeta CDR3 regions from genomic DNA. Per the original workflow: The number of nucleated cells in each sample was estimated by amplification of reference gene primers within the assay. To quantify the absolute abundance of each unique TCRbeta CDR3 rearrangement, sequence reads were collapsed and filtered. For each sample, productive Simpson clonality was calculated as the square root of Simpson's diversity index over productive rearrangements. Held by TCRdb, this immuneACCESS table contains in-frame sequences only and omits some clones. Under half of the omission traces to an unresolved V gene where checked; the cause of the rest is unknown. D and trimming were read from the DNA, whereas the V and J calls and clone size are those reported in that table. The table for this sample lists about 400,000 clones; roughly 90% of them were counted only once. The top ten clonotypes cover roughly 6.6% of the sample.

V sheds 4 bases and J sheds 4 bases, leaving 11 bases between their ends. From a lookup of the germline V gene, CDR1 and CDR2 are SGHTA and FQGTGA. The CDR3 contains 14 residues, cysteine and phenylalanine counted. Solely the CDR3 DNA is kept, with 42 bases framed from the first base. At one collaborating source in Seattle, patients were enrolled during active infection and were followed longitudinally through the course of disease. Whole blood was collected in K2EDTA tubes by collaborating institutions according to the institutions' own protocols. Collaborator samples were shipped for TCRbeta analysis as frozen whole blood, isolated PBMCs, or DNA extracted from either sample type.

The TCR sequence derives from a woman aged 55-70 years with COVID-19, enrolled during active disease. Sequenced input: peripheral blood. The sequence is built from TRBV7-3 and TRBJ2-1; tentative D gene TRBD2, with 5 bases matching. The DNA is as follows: TGTGCCAGCAGCTCAGAGACTAATTACAATGAGCAGTTCTTC. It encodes CASSSETNYNEQFF.